This T cell receptor beta chain was retrieved from a study of CXCR3 chemokines and chemotherapy response in bladder cancer. In its sample, this clonotype was seen a few times. The length of the CDR3 is 16 residues. In germline, CDR1 is MDHEN, CDR2 SYDVKM. V was clipped by 6 bases and J by 4 bases, with 18 bases between them. TCRdb reanalysed the PCR reads using MiXCR and keeps one entry per CDR3 protein. The sample includes over 10,000 distinct CDR3 sequences, around 12% of them seen just once. The rearrangement links TRBV28 to TRBJ1-4; D is possibly TRBD1 (6 bases). The specimen was collected from a patient whose treatment included neoadjuvant chemotherapy. The sequence derives from a human donor with bladder cancer that did not respond to neoadjuvant chemotherapy. The CDR3 loop reads CASSQSHARGNEKLFF. The CDR3 region has the DNA TGTGCCAGCAGCCAAAGCCATGCCAGGGGTAATGAAAAACTGTTTTTT.